The 7 T cell receptor beta chains presented below share a single source sample, sequenced in a study of regulatory T cells in long-lasting Graves disease. The time point: newly diagnosed GD, antithyroid drugs for less than 3 months. After RNA was extracted from PBMCs, the TCR library was made from it. Arm-PCR of CDR3 regions and iRepertoire HTBI primers were the basis on which TCR beta libraries were built. TCRdb called the multiplex PCR reads again in MiXCR, with one record for every CDR3 protein. In the table there are about 530,000 distinct CDR3 sequences, about 16% of which are singletons. These same data were also listed under a study on T cells in Graves' hyperthyroidism and ophthalmopathy.

The sample here was peripheral blood mononuclear cells (PBMCs), taken at new diagnosis, from a patient treated with antithyroid drugs. These receptors all come from a woman in her forties or fifties with Graves disease.

This clonotype was counted at least ten times. The chain combines TRBV10-3 with TRBJ1-1; D remains ambiguous. Trimming took off 8 bases at V and 1 base at J, with 8 bases between the two ends. Germline CDR1 ENHRY, CDR2 SYGVKD. This CDR3 has 12 amino acids. The CDR3 coding sequence is TGTGCCATCCGGACCGAGAACACTGAAGCTTTCTTT. It translates to CAIRTENTEAFF.

This clonotype turned up a few times. The CDR3 DNA is TGTGCCAGCAGCCACCAAGGGGGCACTGAAGCTTTCTTT. The encoded protein is CASSHQGGTEAFF. The V call is TRBV5-5, the J call TRBJ1-1; D is perhaps TRBD1 (6 bases). Between the trimmed V and J ends, which lost 4 bases and 4 bases, there was a span of 11 bases. CDR1 is SGHKS, CDR2 YYEKEE, per germline (reference sequence). This CDR3 contains 13 residues.

The V gene is TRBV7-9, the J gene TRBJ2-7, with 13 bases matching TRBD2. In germline, CDR1 is SEHNR, CDR2 FQNEAQ (reference sequence). The V and J ends lost 5 bases and 1 base, in that order; junction bases with no gene match: 8. CDR3 length: 17 amino acids. CDR3 residues: CASSPRLAGGLSYEQYF. The CDR3 nucleotides are TGTGCCAGCAGCCCCCGACTAGCGGGGGGCCTATCCTACGAGCAGTACTTC.

The chain has TRBV28 and TRBJ2-1, with 16 positions matching TRBD2. J lost 8 bases, V lost 6 bases, and 10 bases had no gene match. There are 17 residues in the CDR3. CDR1 MDHEN and CDR2 SYDVKM come from the germline V gene. Written as DNA, the CDR3 is TGTGCCAGCAGACTCGGGACTAGCGGGGGGGCCATATATGAGCAGTTCTTC. It is translated as CASRLGTSGGAIYEQFF. Full variable domain (missing parts from reference TRBV28 and TRBJ2-1): DVKVTQSSRYLVKRTGEKVFLECVQDMDHENMFWYRQDPGLGLRLIYFSYDVKMKEKGDIPEGYSVSREKKERFSLILESASTNQTSMYLCASRLGTSGGAIYEQFFGPGTRLTVL.

V gene TRBV12-3 or TRBV12-4 combines with J gene TRBJ2-3, with TRBD2 matching 16 bases. This CDR3 is built from 19 residues. V shed 7 bases, J shed 0 bases, and the junction held 10 bases outside the gene matches. This chain's CDR3 is CASTPGLAGGQTSTDTQYF. The CDR3 bases are TGTGCCAGCACCCCGGGACTAGCGGGGGGGCAGACTAGCACAGATACGCAGTATTTT.

At least ten counts were recorded for this clonotype. The rearrangement links TRBV27 to TRBJ1-2; the match to TRBD1 covers 9 bases. Per the germline V gene, CDR1 is MNHEY and CDR2 is SMNVEV (reference sequence). This CDR3 region has 17 residues. V shed 1 base and J 3 bases; nucleotides not matched to a gene: 9. The CDR3 spells CASSLYPPGQGDYGYTF. The CDR3 DNA follows: TGTGCCAGCAGTTTATATCCACCGGGACAGGGTGACTATGGCTACACCTTC.

In its sample, this clonotype was seen a few times. This chain connects TRBV6-1 to TRBJ2-5; D gene uncertain. The CDR3 loop spans 14 amino acids. CDR1 and CDR2 (germline): MNHNS, SASEGT. The V end lost 6 bases, the J end lost 5 bases, and 16 bases lay between the germline ends. The CDR3, as DNA: TGTGCCAGCAGCCCGGACCTCTTAAGGGAGACCCAGTACTTC. This translates into CASSPDLLRETQYF.